This T cell receptor (beta chain) was sequenced in a study of cytomegalovirus exposure and HLA in healthy donors. Across the study: Tens of millions of unique TCRs from HLA-typed donors made up an early data release. Study-wide results and caveats: Researchers reportedly found TCR beta sequences accurately predicted most subjects' HLA-A and HLA-B alleles.

The study ran its PCR with 60 Vbeta and 13 Jbeta primers. TCRdb's table, derived via immunoSEQ multiplex PCR, lists solely in-frame clones and lacks some. The data show 100,000 to 120,000 clones, around four fifths seen once. Concerning this clone: Its antigen is undetermined.

The CDR3 has 14 amino acids. Germline V gene sequence: CDR1 SGHTA, CDR2 FQGTGA. V was cut by 5 bases and J by 1 base, with 10 bases left in between. The specimen was PBMCs. The gene calls are TRBV7-3 and TRBJ2-3; D possibly corresponds to TRBD2 (6 bases). This clonotype was sampled from a woman aged 55-69 years in good health and CMV-seropositive. The CDR3 nucleotides read TGTGCCAGCAGCCCAACGGGAGGCACAGATACGCAGTATTTT. This sequence encodes CASSPTGGTDTQYF. The whole variable domain, filled in from reference TRBV7-3 and TRBJ2-3, reads GAGVSQTPSNKVTEKGKYVELRCDPISGHTALYWYRQSLGQGPEFLIYFQGTGAADDSGLPNDRFFAVRPEGSVSTLKIQRTERGDSAVYLCASSPTGGTDTQYFGPGTRLTVL.